A single sample is the source of the 26 T cell receptor beta chains below, sequenced in a study of spatial heterogeneity in lung cancer. Time point specified: blood at routine non-recurrence follow-up after resection. Each CDR3 protein gets one entry after TCRdb re-called the 5' RACE reads with MiXCR. The sample includes 110,000 or so distinct CDR3 sequences, 10% to 12% of them seen just once. The source was PBMCs, collected at follow-up. These receptors all come from a female donor with early-stage non-small cell lung cancer.

This clonotype has a handful of counts. The CDR3 DNA reads as TGTGCCAGCAGTCCCCTTCGTAGCACAGATACGCAGTATTTT. Its protein product is CASSPLRSTDTQYF. J is TRBJ2-3 and V is TRBV6-1; unclear D gene. Trimming took 5 bases from V and 0 from J, leaving 9 bases between them. The CDR3 extends over 14 amino acids. CDR1 is MNHNS, CDR2 SASEGT, per germline.

The chain has TRBV5-1 and TRBJ1-2, with TRBD1 as a possible D gene (5 bases). Germline-derived CDR1 and CDR2 are SGHRS and YFSETQ. This CDR3 has 13 residues. Trimming removed 0 bases from V and 8 bases from J, with 11 bases in between. CDR3 DNA sequence: TGCGCCAGCAGCTTGGGAGCAGGGAAGGGCTACACCTTC. As protein: CASSLGAGKGYTF. Full variable domain (outside the CDR3, taken from reference TRBV5-1 and TRBJ1-2): KAGVTQTPRYLIKTRGQQVTLSCSPISGHRSVSWYQQTPGQGLQFLFEYFSETQRNKGNFPGRFSGRQFSNSRSEMNVSTLELGDSALYLCASSLGAGKGYTFGSGTRLTVV.

The rearrangement uses TRBV9 and TRBJ2-4; TRBD1 matches 8 bases. Germline trimming cut 3 bases from V and 5 bases from J; bases unmatched to any gene: 4. The CDR3 runs to 14 residues. CDR1 and CDR2 (germline): SGDLS, YYNGEE. The CDR3 is CASSAGDRQNIQYF. The DNA of the CDR3 is TGTGCCAGCAGCGCCGGGGACAGGCAAAACATTCAGTACTTC.

This clonotype was counted only a few times. The V call is TRBV20-1, the J call TRBJ2-1; 8 nucleotides match TRBD2. In germline, CDR1 is DFQATT, CDR2 SNEGSKA (reference sequence). The ends lost 1 base at V and 6 bases at J; junction bases unmatched: 8. The length of the CDR3 is 15 residues. CDR3 protein: CSARGRAGERNEQFF. The CDR3 region has the DNA TGCAGTGCTAGAGGAAGAGCGGGAGAGCGCAATGAGCAGTTCTTC.

The sample holds a few counts of this clonotype. The chain is built from TRBV20-1 and TRBJ2-1; TRBD2 matches 9 bases. Losses at the gene ends were 5 bases for V and 6 bases for J; bases not matched to a gene: 11. Germline lookup yields CDR1 DFQATT and CDR2 SNEGSKA (reference sequence). The CDR3 contains 15 residues. This CDR3 is CSAPTPGLAVNEQFF. Here the CDR3 DNA reads TGCAGTGCTCCTACACCGGGACTAGCTGTCAATGAGCAGTTCTTC.

The chain is built from TRBV18 and TRBJ2-5; D might be TRBD1 or TRBD2, each matching 5 bases. Germline V gene sequence: CDR1 KGHSH, CDR2 LQKENI. The CDR3 covers 13 residues. Deletions cut 6 bases from V and 2 bases from J, with 10 bases between. The CDR3 bases are TGTGCCAGCTCTCCGGGGCAGCAAGAGACCCAGTACTTC. Translated: CASSPGQQETQYF.

This clonotype was seen more than once but under ten times. The chain couples TRBV25-1 to TRBJ1-2, with 9 bases identical to TRBD1. CDR1 and CDR2 (germline): MGHDK, SYGVNS. V trimming: 4 bases; J trimming: 3 bases; junction bases outside the gene matches: 9. This CDR3 has 16 amino acids. The CDR3 coding sequence is TGTGCCAGCAGTGCCCAATGGGGACAGGGAGACTATGGCTACACCTTC. Protein product: CASSAQWGQGDYGYTF.

This clonotype was seen more than once but under ten times. The rearrangement joins TRBV7-2 to TRBJ1-5; D is unresolved. CDR3 length equals 14 residues. The germline V and J ends were trimmed by 3 bases and 4 bases, with 10 bases remaining between them. CDR1 is SGHTA and CDR2 is FQGNSA in the germline V gene. The CDR3 region is CASSFSVGNQPQHF. The CDR3 nucleotides are TGTGCCAGCAGCTTTTCAGTGGGAAATCAGCCCCAGCATTTT.

Many counts were recorded for this clonotype. This rearrangement joins TRBV24-1 to TRBJ2-5; TRBD1 might be the D (5 bases). The germline CDR1 and CDR2 sequences are KGHDR and SFDVKD. The CDR3 is 14 amino acids. Trimming stripped 3 bases from V and 3 bases from J, with 10 bases between. The CDR3, as DNA: TGTGCCACCAGTGATCCCAGGGTTAAAGAGACCCAGTACTTC. This translates into CATSDPRVKETQYF.

This clonotype showed up just a few times. The chain links TRBV12-3 or TRBV12-4 to TRBJ1-1; D gene uncertain. Trimming shortened V by 5 bases and J by 0 bases, and 10 bases separated the two germline ends. The CDR3 length is 14 residues. This chain's CDR3 is CASSLTRLNTEAFF. The CDR3 nucleotides read TGTGCCAGCAGTCTAACCCGATTGAACACTGAAGCTTTCTTT.

This clonotype was counted only a few times. The chain carries TRBV20-1 and TRBJ2-5; D perhaps matches TRBD2 (6 bases). The germline CDR1 and CDR2 sequences are DFQATT and SNEGSKA (reference sequence). The CDR3 has 13 amino acids. The V and J ends lost 6 bases and 2 bases respectively, with 13 bases between them. The CDR3 sequence: CSASPGLQETQYF. The DNA for the CDR3 is TGCAGTGCAAGTCCGGGACTTCAAGAGACCCAGTACTTC.

This clonotype came up many times. This sequence joins TRBV29-1 and TRBJ2-3, with 8 bases fitting TRBD1. J was trimmed by 2 bases and V by 5 bases; bases with no gene match: 9. CDR3 length: 15 residues. CDR1 is SQVTM and CDR2 is ANQGSEA in the germline V gene. CDR3 sequence (DNA): TGCAGCGTTCCATCCCCGGGACAGGTCACAGATACGCAGTATTTT. It yields the protein CSVPSPGQVTDTQYF.

The chain joins TRBV3-1 to TRBJ1-2; maybe TRBD1 (6 bases). Germline V gives CDR1 LGHDT, CDR2 YNNKEL (reference sequence). The germline V and J ends were trimmed by 1 base and 4 bases, with 16 bases remaining between them. CDR3 length: 16 amino acids. CDR3 nucleotides: TGTGCCAGCAGCCAAGGCCCAGGGGCTTCAATCTATGGCTACACCTTC. Its protein is CASSQGPGASIYGYTF. The full variable domain, completed using reference TRBV3-1 and TRBJ1-2, is DTAVSQTPKYLVTQMGNDKSIKCEQNLGHDTMYWYKQDSKKFLKIMFSYNNKELIINETVPNRFSPKSPDKAHLNLHINSLELGDSAVYFCASSQGPGASIYGYTFGSGTRLTVV.

The chain employs TRBV20-1 and TRBJ2-2, with D possibly being TRBD2 (5 bases). The CDR3 is made up of 12 amino acids. Germline V gene lookup returns CDR1 DFQATT and CDR2 SNEGSKA (reference sequence). V lost 5 bases to trimming and J lost 3 bases, with 7 bases between them. The CDR3 DNA sequence: TGCAGTGCTTCGCGGGACACCGGGGAGCTGTTTTTT. Translated: CSASRDTGELFF.

This clonotype was counted many times. The chain recombines TRBV20-1 with TRBJ2-7; 7 positions match TRBD2. The CDR3 runs 11 residues. From germline, CDR1 is DFQATT and CDR2 SNEGSKA (reference sequence). V gave up 6 bases and J gave up 6 bases; unmatched junction bases: 5. DNA of the CDR3: TGCAGTGCAACAGCGGGAAGCGAGCAGTACGTC. This encodes CSATAGSEQYV.

The chain links TRBV7-8 to TRBJ2-2; D not certain. The germline V gene has CDR1 SGHVS and CDR2 FQNEAQ. This CDR3 spans 15 amino acids. V gave up 5 bases and J gave up 2 bases, with 12 bases separating them. The CDR3 coding sequence is TGTGCCAGCAGCCTCGCCGAACCCAACACCGGGGAGCTGTTTTTT. Its translation: CASSLAEPNTGELFF. Full variable domain (rest looked up from reference TRBV7-8 and TRBJ2-2): GAGVSQSPRYKVAKRGQDVALRCDPISGHVSLFWYQQALGQGPEFLTYFQNEAQLDKSGLPSDRFFAERPEGSVSTLKIQRTQQEDSAVYLCASSLAEPNTGELFFGEGSRLTVL.

This clonotype was seen a handful of times. V gene TRBV7-8 combines with J gene TRBJ2-2, with 8 bases matching TRBD2. V was clipped by 5 bases and J by 1 base; unmatched bases: 6. The germline CDR1 and CDR2 sequences are SGHVS and FQNEAQ. The CDR3 sequence is 16 residues long. In nucleotides, the CDR3 is TGTGCCAGCAGCCCCTTTCTAGCGGGGAACACCGGGGAGCTGTTTTTT. It translates to CASSPFLAGNTGELFF.

In this sample, this clonotype turned up many times. The genes are TRBV27 and TRBJ2-2, with D possibly matching TRBD2 (5 bases). Germline assignment: CDR1 MNHEY and CDR2 SMNVEV (reference sequence). This CDR3 comprises 12 residues. The V gene lost 6 bases and the J gene lost 6 bases, with 8 bases spanning the gap. The CDR3 is CASRLGAGELFF. In nucleotides, the CDR3 is TGTGCCAGCAGGCTCGGGGCCGGGGAGCTGTTTTTT.

Only a few counts were recorded for this clonotype. V usage is TRBV20-1 and J usage is TRBJ2-1, with D possibly TRBD1 on 6 matching bases. CDR3 length: 14 amino acids. V gave up 6 bases and J gave up 4 bases, with 16 bases separating them. The V gene's germline CDR1 is DFQATT and CDR2 SNEGSKA (reference sequence). The CDR3 reads CSASRGSKYNEQFF. Here the CDR3 DNA reads TGCAGTGCCAGTAGGGGGAGTAAGTACAATGAGCAGTTCTTC.

This clonotype was recorded at least ten times. The V and J genes are TRBV5-1 and TRBJ1-4; D gene ambiguous. CDR3 size: 11 residues. Germline V gene sequence: CDR1 SGHRS, CDR2 YFSETQ. Trimming cost V 5 bases and J 5 bases, with 4 bases left between them. CDR3 protein: CASSQNEKLFF. The CDR3 DNA is TGCGCCAGCAGTCAGAATGAAAAACTGTTTTTT.

This clonotype turned up a few times. The rearrangement joins TRBV12-3 or TRBV12-4 to TRBJ2-7, with 8 bases fitting TRBD1. V trimming: 6 bases; J trimming: 1 base; junction bases outside the gene matches: 5. CDR3 size: 14 residues. The CDR3 loop is CASSPTGVSYEQYF. The CDR3 DNA is TGTGCCAGCAGCCCGACAGGGGTGTCCTACGAGCAGTACTTC.

In this sample, this clonotype turned up a few times. The chain carries TRBV19 and TRBJ2-3; tentatively, D is TRBD1 (6 bases). V lost 6 bases and J lost 2, with 12 bases in between. This CDR3 contains 14 residues. The germline V gene encodes CDR1 LNHDA and CDR2 SQIVND (reference sequence). CDR3 protein: CASRNRENTDTQYF. CDR3 in DNA: TGTGCCAGTAGGAACAGGGAGAACACAGATACGCAGTATTTT.

J is TRBJ1-2 and V is TRBV7-9; TRBD1 is a possible D gene (6 bases). V shed 6 bases and J shed 7 bases, with 15 bases lying between them. The CDR3 is made up of 13 amino acids. Germline V lookup: CDR1 SEHNR, CDR2 FQNEAQ (reference sequence). The CDR3 is CASSPTGPGGYTF. The CDR3 nucleotides read TGTGCCAGCAGTCCTACAGGGCCCGGTGGCTACACCTTC. Full variable domain (missing parts from reference TRBV7-9 and TRBJ1-2): DTGVSQNPRHKITKRGQNVTFRCDPISEHNRLYWYRQTLGQGPEFLTYFQNEAQLEKSRLLSDRFSAERPKGSFSTLEIQRTEQGDSAMYLCASSPTGPGGYTFGSGTRLTVV.

This clonotype was counted only a few times. V is TRBV20-1 and J is TRBJ1-5; 7 nucleotides align to TRBD1. The CDR3 runs 15 residues. The junction had 8 bases not matched to a gene; V was cut back by 3 bases and J by 3 bases. CDR1 and CDR2 (germline): DFQATT, SNEGSKA (reference sequence). The CDR3 bases are TGCAGTGCTAGGCCCGGGACAGTGTACAATCAGCCCCAGCATTTT. Protein product: CSARPGTVYNQPQHF.

The chain uses TRBV27 and TRBJ1-2; D may be TRBD1 (5 bases). CDR3 length equals 14 residues. V dropped 4 bases and J dropped 4 bases, with 13 bases sitting between them. Per the germline V gene, CDR1 is MNHEY and CDR2 is SMNVEV (reference sequence). The CDR3 DNA follows: TGTGCCAGCAGTTCCCTACCGACAGCCTATGGCTACACCTTC. Amino acids: CASSSLPTAYGYTF.

V is TRBV7-9 and J is TRBJ2-1; 13 positions match TRBD2. The J segment lost 12 bases and the V segment lost 8 bases, leaving 7 bases of the junction unmatched. Germline loops: CDR1 SEHNR, CDR2 FQNEAQ (reference sequence). The CDR3 runs 13 residues. The CDR3 protein is CASQWTSGSSQFF. CDR3 nucleotide sequence: TGTGCCAGCCAATGGACTAGCGGGAGTTCGCAGTTCTTC.